The 21 T cell receptor beta chains listed next were all sequenced from one sample in a study of CD8+ T cells in alopecia areata. RNA extraction was followed by reverse transcription into cDNA, which acted as the sequencing template. Produced via immunoSEQ multiplex PCR; TCRdb's table is partial and in-frame only. The sample consists of 100,000 to 130,000 clones, 45% to 60% of them appearing once. The sample comprised NKG2D-low CD8+ T cells sorted from blood. The receptor source for this set is a human donor with alopecia areata.

The chain combines TRBV10-2 with TRBJ1-2; 7 bases match TRBD1. The CDR3 totals 15 residues. J was trimmed by 2 bases and V by 0 bases; bases with no gene match: 3. The germline V gene has CDR1 WSHSY and CDR2 SAAADI. Here the CDR3 reads CASSESRQGNYGYTF. The CDR3 DNA reads TGCGCCAGCAGTGAGTCCCGACAGGGAAACTATGGCTACACCTTC.

J is TRBJ2-1 and V is TRBV9; D possibly matches TRBD1 or TRBD2 (7 bases each). The V gene's germline CDR1 is SGDLS and CDR2 YYNGEE. The V gene lost 3 bases and the J gene lost 8 bases, with 27 bases spanning the gap. The length of the CDR3 is 18 residues. The CDR3 coding sequence is TGTGCCAGCAGCGAGTCCCCCGTGCGACAGGGAGGGGCGGATGAGCAGTTCTTC. Encoded protein: CASSESPVRQGGADEQFF.

This chain links TRBV9 with TRBJ1-5, with D possibly being TRBD1 (6 bases). Deletions cut 3 bases from V and 2 bases from J, with 12 bases between. This CDR3 spans 15 amino acids. Germline V gene data show CDR1 as SGDLS and CDR2 as YYNGEE. CDR3 nucleotide sequence: TGTGCCAGCAGCGAGGCAGGGGCTGGCAATCAGCCCCAGCATTTT. Amino acid sequence: CASSEAGAGNQPQHF.

V and J are TRBV9 and TRBJ1-2; 9 bases fit TRBD1. J was trimmed by 8 bases and V by 4 bases; bases with no gene match: 6. This CDR3 has 13 residues. Germline V gives CDR1 SGDLS, CDR2 YYNGEE. Here the CDR3 reads CASSLGTGRGYTF. As DNA, the CDR3 is TGTGCCAGCAGCCTAGGGACAGGGCGAGGCTACACCTTC.

This clone appeared a few times. The rearrangement links TRBV7-8 to TRBJ2-1, with 9 bases identical to TRBD2. Losses at the gene ends were 5 bases for V and 5 bases for J; bases not matched to a gene: 10. This CDR3 comprises 16 residues. In germline, CDR1 is SGHVS, CDR2 FQNEAQ. CDR3 in amino acids: CASSTKGLAVNNEQFF. The CDR3 coding sequence is TGTGCCAGCAGCACAAAGGGACTAGCAGTTAACAATGAGCAGTTCTTC.

Concerning this clone: The junction departs from the called germline gene at one end, perhaps through a read error. V usage is TRBV6-6 and J usage is TRBJ2-1; TRBD1 agrees at 9 bases. This CDR3 is 15 amino acids long. Germline CDR1 reads MNHNY; CDR2 reads SVGAGI (reference sequence). The CDR3 here is CASSYYRGRGSEQFF. CDR3 DNA: TGTGCCAGCAGCTACTACAGGGGGCGAGGCAGTGAGCAGTTCTTC.

The table lists this clone with a count of one. The chain has TRBV27 and TRBJ1-5, with 10 bases aligning to TRBD1. CDR3 size: 13 residues. CDR1 and CDR2 (germline): MNHEY, SMNVEV (reference sequence). With 6 bases clipped from V and 9 bases from J, the junction kept 5 bases outside the gene matches. The DNA for the CDR3 is TGTGCCAGCAGGACAGGGGGCTTAGGGCCCCAGCATTTT. Amino acid sequence: CASRTGGLGPQHF.

This chain uses TRBV5-1 with TRBJ2-1; possible D gene TRBD1, 6 bases. This CDR3 is built from 15 residues. Germline V CDR1 and CDR2: SGHRS, YFSETQ. Trimming left V 4 bases short and J 3 bases short, with 14 bases between. CDR3: CASSNGQSGYNEQFF. In DNA form, the CDR3 reads TGCGCCAGCAGCAATGGACAGTCGGGCTACAATGAGCAGTTCTTC. Combining the CDR3 with reference TRBV5-1 and TRBJ2-1 gives the whole variable domain KAGVTQTPRYLIKTRGQQVTLSCSPISGHRSVSWYQQTPGQGLQFLFEYFSETQRNKGNFPGRFSGRQFSNSRSEMNVSTLELGDSALYLCASSNGQSGYNEQFFGPGTRLTVL.

The chain has TRBV4-1 and TRBJ1-1, with 8 bases aligning to TRBD1. V was pared by 4 bases and J by 0 bases, with 4 bases of the junction left unmatched. The CDR3 extends over 15 amino acids. Germline values: CDR1 MGHRA, CDR2 YSYEKL. The CDR3 sequence is CASSRGTGVNTEAFF. Here the CDR3 DNA reads TGCGCCAGCAGCCGGGGGACAGGTGTGAACACTGAAGCTTTCTTT.

The V gene is TRBV28, the J gene TRBJ2-5, with 9 positions matching TRBD1. Losses at the gene ends were 2 bases for V and 5 bases for J; bases not matched to a gene: 9. CDR1 and CDR2 from the germline V gene are MDHEN and SYDVKM. There are 16 residues in the CDR3. CDR3 amino acids: CASSLGGQGFLETQYF. Written as DNA, the CDR3 is TGTGCCAGCAGTTTAGGCGGACAGGGGTTCTTGGAGACCCAGTACTTC.

The chain combines TRBV15 with TRBJ2-7; TRBD2 matches at 10 bases. The CDR3 is 17 residues long. Per the germline V gene, CDR1 is LNHNV and CDR2 is YYDKDF (reference sequence). The V gene end was trimmed by 0 bases and the J gene end by 2 bases; junction bases not matched to a gene: 7. CDR3 in amino acids: CATSRDPTSGVPYEQYF. CDR3 nucleotides: TGTGCCACCAGCAGAGACCCAACTAGCGGGGTCCCCTACGAGCAGTACTTC.

The chain joins TRBV7-9 to TRBJ1-2; the D gene is possibly TRBD1 (5 bases). Germline CDR1 reads SEHNR; CDR2 reads FQNEAQ (reference sequence). V lost 3 bases to trimming and J lost 4 bases, with 15 bases between them. The CDR3 contains 15 residues. CDR3 sequence: CASSLGTQGGYGYTF. CDR3 nucleotide sequence: TGTGCCAGCAGCTTGGGGACCCAGGGCGGCTATGGCTACACCTTC.

This rearrangement joins TRBV7-8 to TRBJ2-3, with 14 positions matching TRBD2. CDR1 SGHVS and CDR2 FQNEAQ come from the germline V gene. Trimming took 4 bases from V and 2 from J; bases not matched to a gene: 17. The CDR3 sequence is 21 residues long. The CDR3 DNA follows: TGTGCCAGCAGCTCCCCCGGGACTAGCGGGAGACCCGCACTATACACAGATACGCAGTATTTT. Its protein is CASSSPGTSGRPALYTDTQYF. The variable domain in full, completed from reference TRBV7-8 and TRBJ2-3, reads GAGVSQSPRYKVAKRGQDVALRCDPISGHVSLFWYQQALGQGPEFLTYFQNEAQLDKSGLPSDRFFAERPEGSVSTLKIQRTQQEDSAVYLCASSSPGTSGRPALYTDTQYFGPGTRLTVL.

Here the CDR3 reads CASSLEGWSRASEQYF. In DNA form, the CDR3 reads TGTGCCAGCAGTTTAGAGGGTTGGAGCAGGGCCTCCGAGCAGTACTTC. The chain recombines TRBV28 with TRBJ2-7, with D perhaps being TRBD1 or TRBD2 (5 bases each). The CDR3 has 16 amino acids. The germline V gene encodes CDR1 MDHEN and CDR2 SYDVKM. Trimming cost V 2 bases and J 6 bases, with 20 bases left between them.

The gene calls are TRBV6-1 and TRBJ1-5; D unresolved. Trimming pared 8 bases from V and 2 bases from J, leaving 10 bases between. This CDR3 contains 13 residues. Looked up from germline, CDR1 is MNHNS and CDR2 is SASEGT. CDR3 coding DNA: TGTGCCAGCGGTAGGGAAGGCAATCAGCCCCAGCATTTT. Amino acid sequence: CASGREGNQPQHF.

This rearrangement joins TRBV27 to TRBJ1-5, with 9 bases identical to TRBD1. J gave up 6 bases and V 6 bases, and 15 bases lay outside the gene matches. Germline-derived CDR1 and CDR2 are MNHEY and SMNVEV (reference sequence). The CDR3 totals 17 residues. This chain's CDR3 is CASSSDRDRELGQPQHF. The CDR3 nucleotides read TGTGCCAGCAGCAGCGACCGGGACAGGGAATTGGGTCAGCCCCAGCATTTT.

A few counts support this clone. Its ends do not fully match the called genes, so a read error is possible. This chain's CDR3 is CASSLGQGGYSEQFF. CDR3 DNA: TGTGCTAGCAGCTTAGGACAGGGAGGGTACAGTGAGCAGTTCTTC. V and J are TRBV7-7 and TRBJ2-1; weak D call: TRBD1 (8 bases). CDR1 and CDR2 (germline): SSHAT, FNYEAQ (reference sequence). This CDR3 is 15 amino acids long.

V usage is TRBV28 and J usage is TRBJ2-7; 9 bases agree with TRBD1. The CDR3 is made up of 14 amino acids. J gave up 5 bases and V 5 bases, and 7 bases lay outside the gene matches. Germline V gives CDR1 MDHEN, CDR2 SYDVKM. The CDR3 spells CASSNGQGFHEQYF. DNA of the CDR3: TGTGCCAGCAGTAATGGACAGGGGTTCCACGAGCAGTACTTC.

The CDR3 DNA follows: TGTGCCAGCAGTTCTCTCAGCAAACCCTACGAGCAGTACTTC. It yields the protein CASSSLSKPYEQYF. The chain uses TRBV27 and TRBJ2-7, with D unresolved. V lost 4 bases, J lost 2 bases, and 12 bases lay in between. The CDR3 covers 14 residues. Germline V gene data show CDR1 as MNHEY and CDR2 as SMNVEV (reference sequence).

This clone was counted only a few times. This chain connects TRBV5-1 to TRBJ2-1; 7 positions match TRBD1. The germline V gene has CDR1 SGHRS and CDR2 YFSETQ. The CDR3 has 16 amino acids. V lost 4 bases, J lost 0 bases, and 7 bases stayed unmatched. The CDR3 region has the DNA TGCGCCAGCAGCCTTCCCACAGGGGCCTCCTACAATGAGCAGTTCTTC. Translation gives CASSLPTGASYNEQFF. The whole variable domain, filled in from reference TRBV5-1 and TRBJ2-1, reads KAGVTQTPRYLIKTRGQQVTLSCSPISGHRSVSWYQQTPGQGLQFLFEYFSETQRNKGNFPGRFSGRQFSNSRSEMNVSTLELGDSALYLCASSLPTGASYNEQFFGPGTRLTVL.

In regard to this clone: A read error may account for a junction end that differs from germline. CDR3 DNA: TGTGCTAGCAGTCCCCGGCGGGGGGGTATTGAGACCCAGTACTTC. Its translation: CASSPRRGGIETQYF. This chain uses TRBV7-7 with TRBJ2-5; 9 bases agree with TRBD2. This CDR3 is 15 amino acids long. CDR1 and CDR2 (germline): SSHAT, FNYEAQ (reference sequence).